This T cell receptor beta chain originates from a study of T-cell memory formation after mild COVID-19. This clonotype has more than one count but fewer than ten. Germline CDR1 reads KGHSH; CDR2 reads LQKENI. This CDR3 has 14 residues. Between the trimmed V and J ends, which lost 2 bases and 3 bases, there was a span of 10 bases. TCRdb reanalysed the 5' RACE reads using MiXCR and keeps one entry per CDR3 protein. Seen here are 500,000 to 600,000 distinct CDR3 sequences, 15% to 20% observed once, and the top ten hold approximately 12%. This rearrangement joins TRBV18 to TRBJ2-5; possibly TRBD2 for D (5 bases). The sample consisted of PBMCs or a T cell subset sorted from them (not recorded which). This TCR came from an adult woman who had mild COVID-19 (a few samples of this study predate the infection). Cell type and time point are not known. CDR3 nucleotide sequence: TGTGCCAGCTCACCAAGGCCCGGGAAAGAGACCCAGTACTTC. This gives the protein CASSPRPGKETQYF.